The 3 T cell receptor beta chains below were found in one sample sequenced in a study of cytomegalovirus exposure and HLA in healthy donors. The repertoire was sequenced with immunoSEQ multiplex PCR; TCRdb's copy has only in-frame clones and lacks some. The repertoire includes 210,000 or so clones, around 88% of them detected once, and roughly 2.8% sits in the top ten. Sample: PBMCs. These receptor sequences come from a young woman in good health and CMV-seronegative.

The J gene is TRBJ2-2, the V gene TRBV5-1, with a weak D call TRBD1 (6 bases). The V end lost 0 bases, the J end lost 6 bases, and 9 bases lay between the germline ends. This CDR3 has 14 residues. Germline-derived CDR1 and CDR2 are SGHRS and YFSETQ. The CDR3 DNA reads TGCGCCAGCAGCTTGGTTCAGGGGTCCGGGGAGCTGTTTTTT. It codes for CASSLVQGSGELFF.

The chain joins TRBV5-1 to TRBJ2-5; TRBD1 matches 11 bases. The J segment lost 2 bases and the V segment lost 4 bases, leaving 7 bases of the junction unmatched. CDR3 size: 16 residues. Germline loops: CDR1 SGHRS, CDR2 YFSETQ. The CDR3 spells CASSRTGGAGQETQYF. In DNA form, the CDR3 reads TGCGCCAGCAGCAGGACAGGGGGCGCGGGGCAAGAGACCCAGTACTTC.

This rearrangement joins TRBV19 to TRBJ2-2, with 7 bases that match TRBD2. CDR1 is LNHDA and CDR2 is SQIVND in the germline V gene (reference sequence). The CDR3 has 15 residues. V gave up 5 bases and J gave up 3 bases; unmatched junction bases: 6. CDR3 nucleotide sequence: TGTGCCAGTAGTGAGTTAGCGGGTTACACCGGGGAGCTGTTTTTT. It is translated as CASSELAGYTGELFF.